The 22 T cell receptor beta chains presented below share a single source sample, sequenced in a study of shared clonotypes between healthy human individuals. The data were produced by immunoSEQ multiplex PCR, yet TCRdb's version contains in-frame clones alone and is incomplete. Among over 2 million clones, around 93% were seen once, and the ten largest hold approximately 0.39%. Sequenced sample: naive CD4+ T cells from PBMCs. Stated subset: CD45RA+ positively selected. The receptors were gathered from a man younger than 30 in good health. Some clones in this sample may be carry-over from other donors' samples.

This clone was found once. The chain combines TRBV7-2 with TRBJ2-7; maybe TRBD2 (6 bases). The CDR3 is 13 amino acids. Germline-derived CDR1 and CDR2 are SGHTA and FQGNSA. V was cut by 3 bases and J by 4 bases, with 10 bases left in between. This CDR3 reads CASSFPGLYEQYF. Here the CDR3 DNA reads TGTGCCAGCAGCTTCCCGGGACTGTACGAGCAGTACTTC.

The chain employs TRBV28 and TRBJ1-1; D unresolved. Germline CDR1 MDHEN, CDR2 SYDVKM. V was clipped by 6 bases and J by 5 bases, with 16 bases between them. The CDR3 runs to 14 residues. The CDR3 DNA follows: TGTGCCAGCAGGGATGGGCCTTTGGGGACTGAAGCTTTCTTT. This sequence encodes CASRDGPLGTEAFF.

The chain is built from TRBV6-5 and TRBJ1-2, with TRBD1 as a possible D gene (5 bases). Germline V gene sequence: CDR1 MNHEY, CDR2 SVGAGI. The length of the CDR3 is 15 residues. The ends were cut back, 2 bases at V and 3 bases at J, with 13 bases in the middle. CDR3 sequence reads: CASSYGAGRDYGYTF. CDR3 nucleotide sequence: TGTGCCAGCAGTTACGGGGCAGGGAGAGACTATGGCTACACCTTC.

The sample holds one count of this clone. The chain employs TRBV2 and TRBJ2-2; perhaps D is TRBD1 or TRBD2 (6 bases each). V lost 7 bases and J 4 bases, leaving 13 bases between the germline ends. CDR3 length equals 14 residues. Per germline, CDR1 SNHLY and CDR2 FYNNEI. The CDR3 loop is CASNGGLGTGELFF. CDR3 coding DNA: TGTGCCAGCAATGGGGGGCTAGGCACCGGGGAGCTGTTTTTT.

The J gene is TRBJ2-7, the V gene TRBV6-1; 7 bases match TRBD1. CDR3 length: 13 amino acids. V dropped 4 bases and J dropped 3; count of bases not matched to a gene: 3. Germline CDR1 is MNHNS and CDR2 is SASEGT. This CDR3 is CASSGDRDYEQYF. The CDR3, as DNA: TGTGCCAGCAGTGGGGACAGAGACTACGAGCAGTACTTC.

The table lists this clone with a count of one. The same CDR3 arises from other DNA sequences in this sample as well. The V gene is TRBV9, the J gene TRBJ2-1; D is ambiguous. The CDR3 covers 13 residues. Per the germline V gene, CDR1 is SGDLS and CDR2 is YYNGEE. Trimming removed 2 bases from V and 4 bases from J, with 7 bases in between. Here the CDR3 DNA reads TGTGCCAGCAGCGTGGCCTCATACAATGAGCAGTTCTTC. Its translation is CASSVASYNEQFF.

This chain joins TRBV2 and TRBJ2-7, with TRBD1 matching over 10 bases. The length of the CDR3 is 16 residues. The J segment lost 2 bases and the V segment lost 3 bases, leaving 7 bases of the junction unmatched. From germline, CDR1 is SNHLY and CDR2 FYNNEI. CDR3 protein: CASSDLLGQGAYEQYF. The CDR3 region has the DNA TGTGCCAGCAGTGATTTGTTAGGACAGGGGGCCTACGAGCAGTACTTC.

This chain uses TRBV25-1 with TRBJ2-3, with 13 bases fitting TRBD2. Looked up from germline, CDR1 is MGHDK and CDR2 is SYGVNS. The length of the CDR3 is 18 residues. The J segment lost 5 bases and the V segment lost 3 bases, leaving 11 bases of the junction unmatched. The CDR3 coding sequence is TGTGCCAGCAGTGATTATGGGTGGACTAGCGGGAGTAGAGATACGCAGTATTTT. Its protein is CASSDYGWTSGSRDTQYF.

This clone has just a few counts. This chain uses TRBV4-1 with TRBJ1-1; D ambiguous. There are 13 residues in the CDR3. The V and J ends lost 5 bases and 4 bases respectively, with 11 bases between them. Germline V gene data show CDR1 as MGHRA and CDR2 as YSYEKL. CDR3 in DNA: TGCGCCAGCAGCGCCTTCGGGAGCACTGAAGCTTTCTTT. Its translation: CASSAFGSTEAFF.

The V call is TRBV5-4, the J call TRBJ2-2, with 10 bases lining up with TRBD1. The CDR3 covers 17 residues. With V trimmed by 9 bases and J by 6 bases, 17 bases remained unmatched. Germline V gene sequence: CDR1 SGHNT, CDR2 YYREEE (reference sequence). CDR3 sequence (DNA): TGTGCCATCCCCACCACCCTGACAGGGGGCATGGCCGGGGAGCTGTTTTTT. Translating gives CAIPTTLTGGMAGELFF.

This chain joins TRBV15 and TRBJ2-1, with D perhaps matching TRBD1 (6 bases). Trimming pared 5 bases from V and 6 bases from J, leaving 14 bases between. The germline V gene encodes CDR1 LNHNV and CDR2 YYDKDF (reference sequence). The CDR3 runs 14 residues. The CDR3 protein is CATSARARGNEQFF. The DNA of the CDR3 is TGTGCCACCAGCGCACGGGCCAGGGGCAATGAGCAGTTCTTC.

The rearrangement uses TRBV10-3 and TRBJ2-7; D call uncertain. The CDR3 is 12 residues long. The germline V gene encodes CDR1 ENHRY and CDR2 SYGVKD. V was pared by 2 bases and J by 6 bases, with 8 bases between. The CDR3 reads CAISELGSEQYF. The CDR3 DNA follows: TGTGCCATCAGTGAGCTGGGGTCCGAGCAGTACTTC.

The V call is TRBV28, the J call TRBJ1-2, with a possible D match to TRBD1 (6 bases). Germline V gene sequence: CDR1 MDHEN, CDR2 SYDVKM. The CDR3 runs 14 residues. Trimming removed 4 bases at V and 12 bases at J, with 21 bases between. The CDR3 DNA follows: TGTGCCAGCAGTTCCTCTTTCAACAGGGCCGGGGACACCTTC. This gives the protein CASSSSFNRAGDTF.

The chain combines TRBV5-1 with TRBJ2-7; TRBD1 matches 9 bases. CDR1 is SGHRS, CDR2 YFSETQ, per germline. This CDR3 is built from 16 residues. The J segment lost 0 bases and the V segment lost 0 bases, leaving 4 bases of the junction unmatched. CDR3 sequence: CASSLGDRASSYEQYF. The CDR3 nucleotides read TGCGCCAGCAGCTTGGGGGACAGGGCCAGCTCCTACGAGCAGTACTTC.

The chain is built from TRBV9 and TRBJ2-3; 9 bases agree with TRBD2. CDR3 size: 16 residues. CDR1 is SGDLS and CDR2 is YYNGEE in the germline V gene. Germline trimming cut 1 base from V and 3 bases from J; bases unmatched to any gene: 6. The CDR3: CASSVFSSGRTDTQYF. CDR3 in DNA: TGTGCCAGCAGCGTATTTTCGAGCGGGAGGACAGATACGCAGTATTTT.

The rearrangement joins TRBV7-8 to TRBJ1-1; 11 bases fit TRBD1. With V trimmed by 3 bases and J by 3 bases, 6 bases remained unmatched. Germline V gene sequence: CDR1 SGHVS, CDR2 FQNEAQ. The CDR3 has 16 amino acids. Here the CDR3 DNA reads TGTGCCAGCAGCTTTACACCGGGACAGGGGGACACTGAAGCTTTCTTT. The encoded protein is CASSFTPGQGDTEAFF.

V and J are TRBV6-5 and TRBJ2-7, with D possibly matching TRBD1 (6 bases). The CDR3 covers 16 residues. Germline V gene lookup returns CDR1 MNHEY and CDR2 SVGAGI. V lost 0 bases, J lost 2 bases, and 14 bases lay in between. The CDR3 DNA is TGTGCCAGCAGTTACTCTAGGGCAGGGGTTGCCTACGAGCAGTACTTC. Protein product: CASSYSRAGVAYEQYF.

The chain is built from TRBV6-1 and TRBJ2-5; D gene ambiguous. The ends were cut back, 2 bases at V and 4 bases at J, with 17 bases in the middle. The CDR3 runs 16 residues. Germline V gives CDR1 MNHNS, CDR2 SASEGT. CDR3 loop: CASSEFNQLRGETQYF. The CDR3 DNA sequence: TGTGCCAGCAGTGAATTCAACCAGCTTCGTGGAGAGACCCAGTACTTC.

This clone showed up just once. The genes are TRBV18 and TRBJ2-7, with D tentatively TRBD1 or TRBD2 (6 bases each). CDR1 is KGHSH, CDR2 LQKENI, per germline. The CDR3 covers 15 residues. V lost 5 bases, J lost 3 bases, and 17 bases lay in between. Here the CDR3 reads CASSESGGRVYEQYF. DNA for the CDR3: TGTGCCAGCTCAGAGTCCGGGGGCAGGGTCTACGAGCAGTACTTC. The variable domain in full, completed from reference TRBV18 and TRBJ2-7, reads NAGVMQNPRHLVRRRGQEARLRCSPMKGHSHVYWYRQLPEEGLKFMVYLQKENIIDESGMPKERFSAEFPKEGPSILRIQQVVRGDSAAYFCASSESGGRVYEQYFGPGTRLTVT.

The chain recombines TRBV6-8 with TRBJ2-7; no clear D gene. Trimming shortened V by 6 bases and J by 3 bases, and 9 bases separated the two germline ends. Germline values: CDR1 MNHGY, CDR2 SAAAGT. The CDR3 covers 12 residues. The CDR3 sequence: CASRRVYYEQYF. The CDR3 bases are TGTGCCAGCAGAAGGGTATACTACGAGCAGTACTTC.

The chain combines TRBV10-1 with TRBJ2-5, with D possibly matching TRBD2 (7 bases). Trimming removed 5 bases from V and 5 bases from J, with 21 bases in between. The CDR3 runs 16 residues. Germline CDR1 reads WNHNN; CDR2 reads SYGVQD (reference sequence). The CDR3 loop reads CASSNSRRGGLETQYF. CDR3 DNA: TGCGCCAGCAGTAACAGCAGGAGGGGGGGTTTGGAGACCCAGTACTTC.

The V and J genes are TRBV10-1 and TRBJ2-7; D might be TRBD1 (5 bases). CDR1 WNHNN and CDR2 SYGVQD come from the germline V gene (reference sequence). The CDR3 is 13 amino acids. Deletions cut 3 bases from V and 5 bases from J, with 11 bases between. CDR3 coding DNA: TGCGCCAGCAGTGACCCCGACAGTCACGAGCAGTACTTC. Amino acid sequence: CASSDPDSHEQYF.